This T cell receptor (beta chain) was sequenced for a study of blood T cell repertoires in COVID-19. Produced via immunoSEQ multiplex PCR; TCRdb's table is partial and in-frame only. Here the sample spans over 300,000 clones, over 70% being singletons. CDR1 is DFQATT and CDR2 is SNEGSKA in the germline V gene (reference sequence). The CDR3 extends over 11 amino acids. V dropped 2 bases and J dropped 4 bases, with 6 bases sitting between them. Sequencing was carried out using peripheral blood. The chain couples TRBV20-1 to TRBJ2-7, with D possibly being TRBD2 (5 bases). This receptor was obtained from a woman in her forties or fifties with acute or convalescent COVID-19. The CDR3 loop reads CSARSGYEQYF. The DNA of the CDR3 is TGCAGTGCTAGATCGGGATACGAGCAGTACTTC.